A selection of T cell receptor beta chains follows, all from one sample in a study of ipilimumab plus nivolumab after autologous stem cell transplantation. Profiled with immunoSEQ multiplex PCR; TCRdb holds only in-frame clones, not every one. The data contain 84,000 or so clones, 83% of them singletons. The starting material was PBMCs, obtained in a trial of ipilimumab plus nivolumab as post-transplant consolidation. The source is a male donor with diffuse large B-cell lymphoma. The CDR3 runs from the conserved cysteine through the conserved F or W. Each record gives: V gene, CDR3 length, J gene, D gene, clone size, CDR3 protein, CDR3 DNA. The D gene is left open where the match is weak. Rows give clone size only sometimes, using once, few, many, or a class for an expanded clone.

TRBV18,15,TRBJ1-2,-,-,CASSAATRGNYGYTF,TGTGCCAGCTCTGCAGCAACCCGGGGCAACTATGGCTACACCTTC
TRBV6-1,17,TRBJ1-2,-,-,CASSEIGVNFPSYGYTF,TGTGCCAGCAGTGAAATCGGGGTCAATTTTCCTAGCTATGGCTACACCTTC
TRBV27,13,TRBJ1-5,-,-,CASSSGNNQPQHF,TGTGCCAGCAGTTCAGGGAACAATCAGCCCCAGCATTTT
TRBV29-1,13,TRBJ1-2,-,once,CSVRKETLFGYTF,TGCAGCGTCCGAAAGGAGACACTATTCGGCTACACCTTC
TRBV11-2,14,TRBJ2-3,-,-,CASSRGSGGDTQYF,TGTGCCAGCAGCCGGGGGTCCGGGGGAGATACGCAGTATTTT
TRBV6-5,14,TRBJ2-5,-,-,CASSYTGSRETQYF,TGTGCCAGCAGTTACACAGGTTCCCGCGAGACCCAGTACTTC
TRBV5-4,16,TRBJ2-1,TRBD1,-,CASSLWGQGKGGEQFF,TGTGCCAGCAGCTTGTGGGGACAGGGGAAAGGGGGTGAGCAGTTCTTC
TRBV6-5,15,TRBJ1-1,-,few,CASSYSRERNTEAFF,TGTGCCAGCAGTTACTCGAGGGAACGGAACACTGAAGCTTTCTTT
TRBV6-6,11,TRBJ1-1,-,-,CASGGNTEAFF,TGTGCCAGCGGGGGGAACACTGAAGCTTTCTTT
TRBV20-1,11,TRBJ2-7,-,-,CSVVTSYEQYF,TGCAGTGTAGTGACTTCCTACGAGCAGTACTTC
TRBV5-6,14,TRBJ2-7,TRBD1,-,CASSAGTGAYEQYF,TGTGCCAGCAGCGCTGGGACAGGAGCCTACGAGCAGTACTTC
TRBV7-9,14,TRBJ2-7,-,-,CASSPGGGGDEQYF,TGTGCCAGCAGCCCCGGTGGAGGGGGCGACGAGCAGTACTTC
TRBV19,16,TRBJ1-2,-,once,CASSTSGAGGFASYTF,TGTGCCAGTAGTACCTCCGGTGCGGGAGGGTTTGCGAGCTACACCTTC
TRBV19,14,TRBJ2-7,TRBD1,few,CASSEWDSSYEQYF,TGTGCCAGTAGTGAATGGGACAGCTCCTACGAGCAGTACTTC
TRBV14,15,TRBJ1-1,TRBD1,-,CASSQGTGRATEAFF,TGTGCCAGCAGCCAAGGGACAGGGAGGGCGACTGAAGCTTTCTTT
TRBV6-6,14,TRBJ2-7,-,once,CASSMTGSSYEQYF,TGTGCCAGCAGTATGACAGGATCTTCCTACGAGCAGTACTTC
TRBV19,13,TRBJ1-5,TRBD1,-,CASRGQGNQPQHF,TGTGCCAGTAGGGGACAGGGGAATCAGCCCCAGCATTTT
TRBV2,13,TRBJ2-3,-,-,CASTGFSTDTQYF,TGTGCCAGTACAGGGTTTAGCACAGATACGCAGTATTTT
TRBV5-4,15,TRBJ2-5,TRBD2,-,CASSLLAGGPWEQYF,TGTGCCAGCAGCTTACTAGCGGGGGGCCCGTGGGAGCAGTACTTC
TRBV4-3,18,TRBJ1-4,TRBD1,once,CASSQGGPIQGGIEKLFF,TGCGCCAGCAGCCAAGGGGGCCCAATACAGGGGGGGATTGAAAAACTGTTTTTT
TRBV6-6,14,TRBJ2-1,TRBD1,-,CASRGQGDYNEQFF,TGTGCCAGCAGGGGACAGGGAGACTACAATGAGCAGTTCTTC
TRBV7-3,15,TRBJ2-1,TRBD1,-,CASSRDRGSYNEQFF,TGTGCCAGCAGCCGGGACAGGGGCTCCTACAATGAGCAGTTCTTC
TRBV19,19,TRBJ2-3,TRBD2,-,CASSGAPGLAGAPPDTQYF,TGTGCCAGTAGCGGAGCCCCGGGACTAGCGGGGGCCCCCCCGGATACGCAGTATTTT
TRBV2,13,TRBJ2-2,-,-,CASSRDSSGELFF,TGTGCCAGCAGCCGGGACTCCTCCGGGGAGCTGTTTTTT
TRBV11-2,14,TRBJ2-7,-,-,CASSWGSGRDEQYF,TGTGCCAGCAGCTGGGGGAGCGGGCGGGACGAGCAGTACTTC
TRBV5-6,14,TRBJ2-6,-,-,CASSFGTGANVLTF,TGTGCCAGCAGCTTCGGGACAGGGGCCAACGTCCTGACTTTC
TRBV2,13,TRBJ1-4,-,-,CASAEVQVEKLFF,TGTGCCAGCGCCGAGGTTCAGGTGGAAAAACTGTTTTTT
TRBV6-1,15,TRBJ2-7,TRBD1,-,CASSARTGATYEQYF,TGTGCCAGCAGTGCCCGGACAGGGGCAACCTACGAGCAGTACTTC
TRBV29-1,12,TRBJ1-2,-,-,CSVGQSGRGYTF,TGCAGCGTCGGACAGTCAGGAAGGGGCTACACCTTC
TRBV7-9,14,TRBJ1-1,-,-,CASSFPPDRAEAFF,TGTGCCAGCAGCTTCCCCCCGGACCGGGCTGAAGCTTTCTTT
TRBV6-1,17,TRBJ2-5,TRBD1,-,CASSVGVDRGSRETQYF,TGTGCCAGCAGTGTCGGGGTGGACAGGGGCTCGAGGGAGACCCAGTACTTC
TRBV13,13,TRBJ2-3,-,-,CASSSTSADTQYF,TGTGCCAGCAGCTCGACTAGTGCAGATACGCAGTATTTT
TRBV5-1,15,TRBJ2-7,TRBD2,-,CASSDGTSGTYEQYF,TGCGCCAGCAGCGATGGGACTAGCGGCACCTACGAGCAGTACTTC
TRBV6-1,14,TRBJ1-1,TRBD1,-,CASITGALNTEAFF,TGTGCCAGCATTACAGGGGCCCTGAACACTGAAGCTTTCTTT
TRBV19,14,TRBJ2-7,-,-,CASTRDRSSYEQYF,TGTGCCAGTACTCGGGACCGGAGCTCCTACGAGCAGTACTTC
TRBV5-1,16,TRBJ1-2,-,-,CASSLGFEGTIYGYTF,TGCGCCAGCAGCTTGGGGTTTGAGGGGACAATTTATGGCTACACCTTC
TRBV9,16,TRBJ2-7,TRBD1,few,CASSVAIGRGQDEQYF,TGTGCCAGCAGCGTCGCGATCGGCAGGGGGCAAGACGAGCAGTACTTC
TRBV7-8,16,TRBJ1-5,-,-,CASSLGGGGYNQPQHF,TGTGCCAGCAGCTTAGGAGGAGGGGGATATAATCAGCCCCAGCATTTT
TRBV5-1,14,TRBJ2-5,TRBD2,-,CASSLSGGVETQYF,TGCGCCAGCAGCTTGAGCGGGGGGGTAGAGACCCAGTACTTC
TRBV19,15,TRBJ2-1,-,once,CASSITWGAISEQFF,TGTGCCAGTAGTATTACGTGGGGGGCCATTAGTGAGCAGTTCTTC
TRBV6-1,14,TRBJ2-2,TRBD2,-,CAARERGGTGELFF,TGTGCCGCGAGAGAGCGGGGGGGCACCGGGGAGCTGTTTTTT
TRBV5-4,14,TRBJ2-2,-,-,CASSLGGGTGELFF,TGTGCCAGCAGCTTGGGAGGGGGCACCGGGGAGCTGTTTTTT
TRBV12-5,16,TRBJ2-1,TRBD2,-,CASGLDRGLAYNEQFF,TGTGCTAGTGGTTTGGACCGTGGACTAGCATACAATGAGCAGTTCTTC
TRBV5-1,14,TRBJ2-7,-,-,CASSLEGQPYEQYF,TGCGCCAGCAGCTTGGAAGGGCAGCCCTACGAGCAGTACTTC
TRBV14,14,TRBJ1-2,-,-,CASSQVAGNYGYTF,TGTGCCAGCAGCCAAGTGGCAGGGAACTATGGCTACACCTTC
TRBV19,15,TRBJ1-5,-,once,CASSIGSRSNQPQHF,TGTGCCAGTAGTATAGGGTCCAGATCCAATCAGCCCCAGCATTTT
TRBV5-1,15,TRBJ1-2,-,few,CASRPWVGEDYGYTF,TGCGCCAGCAGACCGTGGGTAGGGGAGGACTATGGCTACACCTTC
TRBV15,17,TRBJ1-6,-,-,CATSTLTDSSYNSPLHF,TGTGCCACCAGCACTTTGACAGACAGCTCCTATAATTCACCCCTCCACTTT
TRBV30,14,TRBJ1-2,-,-,CAWSAGLLDYGYTF,TGTGCCTGGAGTGCCGGACTTCTTGACTATGGCTACACCTTC